Described below is a single T cell receptor (beta chain) sequence and its context. Its cognate antigen is unknown. This record belongs to a study of human T cells and chemical hapten exposure. Overall study results and limits: Expanded TCR counts at PT1 went up together with patch test score, a positive correlation.

Time point denoted: pre-sensitization, week 0. Described treatment: therapeutic diphenylcyclopropenone sensitization with weekly scalp DPC. Each patch test followed a blood draw. Unfractionated whole blood yielded the extracted total RNA. Unique molecular identifiers were attached to individual cDNA molecules during library preparation. TCRdb reanalysed the RACE reads using MiXCR and keeps one entry per CDR3 protein. The sample has some 360,000 distinct CDR3 sequences; 4.5% to 6% are singletons. Germline V CDR1 and CDR2: SGDLS, YYNGEE. This CDR3 comprises 13 residues. V was trimmed by 3 bases and J by 8 bases, leaving 14 bases between them.

The chain uses TRBV9 and TRBJ1-1; perhaps TRBD1 as D (5 bases). The input for sequencing was whole blood, taken in connection with sensitization to the hapten diphenylcyclopropenone (DPC). The clonotype originates from a woman aged 45-60 years with alopecia areata. Some clones in this sample may be carry-over from other donors' samples. This CDR3 reads CASSAYEPGEAFF. In DNA form, the CDR3 reads TGTGCCAGCAGCGCGTACGAGCCAGGGGAAGCTTTCTTT.